Listed here is a single T cell receptor beta chain. No antigen is known for it. The sample belongs to a study of T cell repertoires in cytomegalovirus infection. Study-level information: CMV infection plus the matching HLA type was flagged by public TCR beta signatures.

TCRdb recomputed calls from the reads with MiXCR, one row per CDR3 protein. Of roughly 500,000 distinct CDR3 sequences in the sample, about two fifths were seen once. V lost 2 bases and J lost 4, with 9 bases in between. Germline assignment: CDR1 SGHTS and CDR2 YDEGEE. This CDR3 comprises 13 residues. This clonotype originated in a human donor in good health (CMV status not recorded). Some clones in this sample may be carry-over from other donors' samples. The sequences come from cultured PBMCs, collected from culture after CMV antigen stimulation. This rearrangement joins TRBV5-8 to TRBJ2-5, with D hard to call. The CDR3 loop reads CASSFPLRETQYF. CDR3 DNA: TGTGCCAGCAGCTTCCCCCTCAGAGAGACCCAGTACTTC.